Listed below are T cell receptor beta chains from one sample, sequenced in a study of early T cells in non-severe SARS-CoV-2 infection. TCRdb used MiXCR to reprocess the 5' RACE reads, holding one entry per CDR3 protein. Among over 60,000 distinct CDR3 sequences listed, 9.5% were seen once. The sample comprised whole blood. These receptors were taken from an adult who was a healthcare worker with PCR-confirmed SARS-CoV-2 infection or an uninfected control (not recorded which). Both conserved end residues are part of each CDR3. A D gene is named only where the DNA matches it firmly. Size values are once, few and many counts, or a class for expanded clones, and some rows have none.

CDR3: CSASSGGSYQETQYF; DNA: TGCAGTGCTAGTAGCGGGGGGTCCTACCAAGAGACCCAGTACTTC; V: TRBV20-1; D: TRBD2; size: -; J: TRBJ2-5
CDR3: CASSKRNGGQLAKNIQYF; DNA: TGTGCCAGCAGCAAGAGGAACGGGGGCCAATTAGCCAAAAACATTCAGTACTTC; V: TRBV21-1; D: -; size: -; J: TRBJ2-4
CDR3: CASSPQRGTQYF; DNA: TGTGCCAGCAGTCCCCAGAGAGGTACGCAGTATTTT; V: TRBV6-5; D: -; size: -; J: TRBJ2-3
CDR3: CASSHTTESSYNEQFF; DNA: TGTGCCAGCAGCCACACGACAGAATCCTCCTACAATGAGCAGTTCTTC; V: TRBV3-1; D: -; size: many; J: TRBJ2-1
CDR3: CASLDGTIYNEQFF; DNA: TGCGCCAGCCTGGACGGGACTATCTACAATGAGCAGTTCTTC; V: TRBV4-3; D: TRBD2; size: many; J: TRBJ2-1
CDR3: CASSVASATSGVYNEQFF; DNA: TGTGCCAGCAGCGTAGCATCTGCGACTAGCGGGGTTTACAATGAGCAGTTCTTC; V: TRBV9; D: TRBD2; size: few; J: TRBJ2-1
CDR3: CASRHPRDPRPMWVYNEQFF; DNA: TGTGCCAGCAGACACCCACGGGACCCCCGCCCCATGTGGGTTTACAATGAGCAGTTCTTC; V: TRBV25-1; D: -; size: many; J: TRBJ2-1
CDR3: CASSLSHTDTQYF; DNA: TGTGCCAGCAGCTTATCGCACACAGATACGCAGTATTTT; V: TRBV7-9; D: -; size: few; J: TRBJ2-3
CDR3: CASSPHRGSGANVLTF; DNA: TGTGCCAGCAGTCCGCACAGGGGTTCTGGGGCCAACGTCCTGACTTTC; V: TRBV27; D: TRBD1; size: -; J: TRBJ2-6
CDR3: CASSLSRLAGFNEQFF; DNA: TGTGCCAGCAGCTTATCCAGACTAGCGGGATTCAATGAGCAGTTCTTC; V: TRBV7-2; D: TRBD2; size: -; J: TRBJ2-1
CDR3: CAWSYQGGTYEQYF; DNA: TGTGCCTGGTCTTACCAGGGGGGAACCTACGAGCAGTACTTC; V: TRBV30; D: -; size: many; J: TRBJ2-7
CDR3: CASSFGGISNTEAFF; DNA: TGTGCCAGCAGCTTCGGGGGTATCTCGAACACTGAAGCTTTCTTT; V: TRBV7-2; D: -; size: many; J: TRBJ1-1
CDR3: CASSVDPGGAIYEQYF; DNA: TGTGCCAGCAGCGTGGACCCAGGGGGCGCCATCTACGAGCAGTACTTC; V: TRBV5-4; D: TRBD1; size: many; J: TRBJ2-7
CDR3: CASSESTGGVQETQYF; DNA: TGTGCCAGCAGCGAATCGACAGGGGGCGTTCAAGAGACCCAGTACTTC; V: TRBV11-2; D: TRBD1; size: many; J: TRBJ2-5
CDR3: CASSFGTLNYGYTF; DNA: TGCGCCAGCAGCTTCGGGACACTTAACTATGGCTACACCTTC; V: TRBV5-1; D: -; size: few; J: TRBJ1-2
CDR3: CASSIRPEPISYEQYF; DNA: TGTGCCAGTAGTATCAGGCCCGAGCCGATCTCCTACGAGCAGTACTTC; V: TRBV19; D: -; size: -; J: TRBJ2-7
CDR3: CASSRRGQTDTQYF; DNA: TGTGCCAGCAGTCGTCGGGGGCAGACAGATACGCAGTATTTT; V: TRBV27; D: -; size: many; J: TRBJ2-3
CDR3: CSASCWSSYNEQFF; DNA: TGCAGTGCTAGCTGCTGGAGCTCCTACAATGAGCAGTTCTTC; V: TRBV20-1; D: -; size: few; J: TRBJ2-1
CDR3: CASSSGLAGGSEQYF; DNA: TGTGCCAGCAGCTCGGGACTAGCGGGGGGAAGCGAGCAGTACTTC; V: TRBV7-2; D: TRBD2; size: many; J: TRBJ2-7
CDR3: CATTRARLGEQFF; DNA: TGTGCCACCACAAGGGCTAGACTCGGAGAGCAGTTCTTC; V: TRBV6-2/TRBV6-3; D: -; size: few; J: TRBJ2-1